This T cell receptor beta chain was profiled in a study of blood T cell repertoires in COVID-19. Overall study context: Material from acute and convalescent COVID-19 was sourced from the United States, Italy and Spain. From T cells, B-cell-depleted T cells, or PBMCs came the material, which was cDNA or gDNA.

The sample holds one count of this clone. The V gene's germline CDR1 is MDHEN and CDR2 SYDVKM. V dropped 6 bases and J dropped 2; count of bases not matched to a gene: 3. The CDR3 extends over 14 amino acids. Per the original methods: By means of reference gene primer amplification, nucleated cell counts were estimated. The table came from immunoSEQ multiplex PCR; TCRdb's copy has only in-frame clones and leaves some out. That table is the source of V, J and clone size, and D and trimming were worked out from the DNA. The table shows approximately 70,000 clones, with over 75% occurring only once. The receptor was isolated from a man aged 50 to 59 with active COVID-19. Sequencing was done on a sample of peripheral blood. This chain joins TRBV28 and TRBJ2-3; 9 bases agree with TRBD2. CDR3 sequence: CASRRGGITDTQYF. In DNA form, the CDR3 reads TGTGCCAGCAGGCGGGGGGGGATCACAGATACGCAGTATTTT.